The T cell receptor (beta chain) under discussion was sequenced for a study of T cell changes during pregnancy in multiple sclerosis. Germline assignment: CDR1 MNHNY and CDR2 SVGAGI (reference sequence). This CDR3 spans 13 amino acids. TCRdb's table, derived via immunoSEQ multiplex PCR, lists solely in-frame clones and lacks some. The table lists about 41,000 clones, around 90% of them singletons. The source of this sequence is a female donor in good health, enrolled as a control in a pregnancy study. This sample comprised peripheral blood, obtained in the first trimester of pregnancy. The V and J genes are TRBV6-6 and TRBJ1-3; D is undetermined. CDR3 nucleotides: TGTGCTACCGCCGAGCCCCCTGGAAACACCATATATTTT. Its translation: CATAEPPGNTIYF.